This TCR beta chain was identified in a study of CD8 T cells in ankylosing spondylitis. Findings and limits, study-wide: Reportedly, disease-linked clones are significantly enriched in ankylosing spondylitis patients' matched synovial fluid. Reactive arthritis synovial fluid and blood were previously reported to contain some motif variants.

The CDR3 runs to 15 residues. Trimming stripped 1 base from V and 6 bases from J, with 14 bases between. The germline CDR1 and CDR2 sequences are MGHDK and SYGVNS. This clonotype was seen many times. The antigen is not known. TCRdb re-called the 5' RACE reads with MiXCR, one entry per CDR3 protein. The sample includes about 210,000 distinct CDR3 sequences, approximately 8.4% of them seen just once. The sequenced sample consisted of blood, either unsorted or a sorted T cell fraction (not recorded which). The TCR was taken from a female donor with ankylosing spondylitis or in good health (not recorded which). The rearrangement joins TRBV25-1 to TRBJ2-3; D possibly uses TRBD1 or TRBD2 (6 bases each). The CDR3 nucleotides are TGTGCCAGCAGTGAATCCCGGGGGCCGGGGGATACGCAGTATTTT. Translating gives CASSESRGPGDTQYF.